Listed below are T cell receptor beta chains from one sample, sequenced in a study of T cell clonotyping in hematopoietic cell transplantation. The method was immunoSEQ multiplex PCR; TCRdb's version includes in-frame clones alone and lacks a portion of them. The data show 70,000 or so clones, with about 93% seen just once and approximately 1.5% held by the top ten. The sequencing input was peripheral blood mononuclear cells. These receptors were obtained from a man between 50 and 59 years old in good health. Some clones in this sample may be carry-over from other donors' samples. Both conserved end residues are part of each CDR3. The D gene is left open where the match is weak. Clone size is given for some rows only: seen once, a few or many times, or a class if the clone is expanded.

clone_size,d_call,cdr3_length,v_call,j_call,cdr3_nt,cdr3_aa
NA,NA,13,TRBV6-5,TRBJ2-7,TGTGCCAGCCGGACCATCTCTCTGGGCGAGCAGTACTTC,CASRTISLGEQYF
NA,TRBD1,16,TRBV7-8,TRBJ2-7,TGTGCCAGCAGCTTAATTGGGACAGGGAATGGCTACGAGCAGTACTTC,CASSLIGTGNGYEQYF
NA,NA,12,TRBV28,TRBJ1-2,TGTGCCAGCAGTTTAATGAGCTATGGCTACACCTTC,CASSLMSYGYTF
NA,NA,14,TRBV5-4,TRBJ2-7,TGTGCCAGCAGCCCAGAGGGACTGCTTTACGAGCAGTACTTC,CASSPEGLLYEQYF
NA,TRBD2,14,TRBV6-5,TRBJ2-7,TGTGCCAGCAGTTATAGCGGGAGACCCAACGAGCAGTACTTC,CASSYSGRPNEQYF
NA,NA,14,TRBV5-1,TRBJ2-7,TGCGCCAGCAGCTTGGGGAGGAGGGCCTACGAGCAGTACTTC,CASSLGRRAYEQYF
NA,TRBD1,13,TRBV4-1,TRBJ2-5,TGCGCCAGCAGCCCGGACAGGATGGAGACCCAGTACTTC,CASSPDRMETQYF
NA,NA,15,TRBV7-6,TRBJ1-6,TGTGCCAGCAGCTCCCGTCTGGGCTACAGTTCACCCCTCCACTTT,CASSSRLGYSSPLHF
NA,NA,14,TRBV11-1,TRBJ2-5,TGTGCCAGCAGCCGGGGCCTTCTCCGAGAGACCCAGTACTTC,CASSRGLLRETQYF
NA,TRBD1,14,TRBV6-5,TRBJ2-5,TGTGCCAGCAGCTACGGACAGGGGGTTGAGACCCAGTACTTC,CASSYGQGVETQYF
once,NA,13,TRBV11-1,TRBJ2-2,TGTGCCAGCAGCCCAATCCAGACCGGGGAGCTGTTTTTT,CASSPIQTGELFF
NA,NA,16,TRBV10-3,TRBJ2-7,TGTGCCATCAGTCCTCTCGGGATAGACGGAGGCTACGAGCAGTACTTC,CAISPLGIDGGYEQYF
NA,NA,13,TRBV4-1,TRBJ1-1,TGCGCCAGCAGCCCTAGGCTTGGGACTGAAGCTTTCTTT,CASSPRLGTEAFF
once,TRBD1,14,TRBV2,TRBJ1-1,TGTGCCAGCAGGGTGACAGGGGGTGGCACTGAAGCTTTCTTT,CASRVTGGGTEAFF
NA,NA,13,TRBV30,TRBJ1-5,TGTGCCTGGAGCGCAGGGAGCAATCAGCCCCAGCATTTT,CAWSAGSNQPQHF
NA,TRBD2,17,TRBV5-4,TRBJ2-3,TGTGCCAGCAGCCTCCGGGTAGGGCGGCTAGCGGAAGATACGCAGTATTTT,CASSLRVGRLAEDTQYF
NA,NA,16,TRBV2,TRBJ1-4,TGTGCCAGCAGTGACCCCATTTCGCGCGGTAATGAAAAACTGTTTTTT,CASSDPISRGNEKLFF
NA,NA,15,TRBV29-1,TRBJ1-1,TGCAGCGTTGCTAGGTCGGACAGCAAGAACACTGAAGCTTTCTTT,CSVARSDSKNTEAFF
NA,NA,14,TRBV6-1,TRBJ1-5,TGTGCCAGCAGTGAAAATAACAACAATCAGCCCCAGCATTTT,CASSENNNNQPQHF
NA,TRBD1,14,TRBV6-1,TRBJ1-1,TGTGCCAGCAGACAGACAGGGGAGAACACTGAAGCTTTCTTT,CASRQTGENTEAFF
NA,TRBD2,14,TRBV29-1,TRBJ2-1,TGCAGCGTAACAAACTCACGTAGCGGGGGAGAGCAGTTCTTC,CSVTNSRSGGEQFF
NA,TRBD1,17,TRBV5-1,TRBJ1-1,TGCGCCAGCAGCAGTTTGAACAGGGGGAAACAAGGCACTGAAGCTTTCTTT,CASSSLNRGKQGTEAFF
NA,TRBD2,17,TRBV25-1,TRBJ2-7,TGTGCCAGCAGTGTAGGTAGCGGGAGAGTCCCCGTCTACGAGCAGTACTTC,CASSVGSGRVPVYEQYF
once,TRBD2,15,TRBV7-9,TRBJ2-5,TGTGCCAGCAGCTTCTGGACTAGCGGGGTAGAGACCCAGTACTTC,CASSFWTSGVETQYF
NA,NA,15,TRBV29-1,TRBJ1-4,TGCAGCGTTGTGTTGCGGGGCGCAACTAATGAAAAACTGTTTTTT,CSVVLRGATNEKLFF
NA,NA,13,TRBV28,TRBJ2-5,TGTGCCAGCAGTACAGGATACCAAGAGACCCAGTACTTC,CASSTGYQETQYF
NA,TRBD2,13,TRBV19,TRBJ2-1,TGTGCCAGTAGTATCCTCCTAGCGGGAGAGCAGTTCTTC,CASSILLAGEQFF
NA,NA,16,TRBV11-2,TRBJ1-1,TGTGCCAGCAGCTTAGATCGGAGGCGAACGAGCACTGAAGCTTTCTTT,CASSLDRRRTSTEAFF
NA,NA,15,TRBV9,TRBJ1-2,TGTGCCAGCAGCGTTGGGGACTTTGAAAACTATGGCTACACCTTC,CASSVGDFENYGYTF
NA,NA,15,TRBV27,TRBJ2-7,TGTGCCAGCAGTTTAGAGAACAGTAACATACGAGAGCAGTACTTC,CASSLENSNIREQYF
NA,NA,15,TRBV28,TRBJ1-2,TGTGCCAGCAGTGGAACAGGAGCCCCCACCTATGGCTACACCTTC,CASSGTGAPTYGYTF
NA,NA,14,TRBV14,TRBJ2-5,TGTGCCAGCAGCCAAGGAACATATCAAGAGACCCAGTACTTC,CASSQGTYQETQYF
NA,NA,12,TRBV5-6,TRBJ2-7,TGTGCCAGCAGCCCCCTTGGGGGGCAGCAGTACTTC,CASSPLGGQQYF
NA,NA,12,TRBV15,TRBJ2-7,TGTGCCACCAGCACCCAGGGCGACGAGCAGTACTTC,CATSTQGDEQYF
NA,NA,15,TRBV10-3,TRBJ2-3,TGTGCCATCACGGACAGTAGGAGCGGTACAGATACGCAGTATTTT,CAITDSRSGTDTQYF
NA,NA,11,TRBV6-6,TRBJ2-1,TGCGCCACGGGTAGGGGCCATGAGCAGTTCTTC,CATGRGHEQFF
NA,TRBD2,16,TRBV13,TRBJ2-3,TGTGCCAGCAGCTTCCGGACTAGCGACGGCACAGATACGCAGTATTTT,CASSFRTSDGTDTQYF
NA,NA,16,TRBV4-1,TRBJ2-7,TGCGCCAGCAGCCAAGGTAGCGGACAGATCCGTTACGAGCAGTACTTC,CASSQGSGQIRYEQYF
once,NA,14,TRBV5-6,TRBJ2-5,TGTGCCAGCAGAGGACAGCCCGGGCAAGAGACCCAGTACTTC,CASRGQPGQETQYF
NA,TRBD1,15,TRBV28,TRBJ1-2,TGTGCCAGCAGTTTAACCAGGGGGCGCCGTAATGGCTACACCTTC,CASSLTRGRRNGYTF
NA,NA,12,TRBV6-1,TRBJ1-5,TGTGCCAGCGGGGGGGGCAATCAGCCCCAGCATTTT,CASGGGNQPQHF
NA,NA,14,TRBV4-3,TRBJ1-1,TGCGCCAGCAGCCAAGATCCCGTGAACACTGAAGCTTTCTTT,CASSQDPVNTEAFF
NA,NA,14,TRBV7-2,TRBJ1-2,TGTGCCAGCAGCTCATATGTGTCAGGGGATGGCTACACCTTC,CASSSYVSGDGYTF
NA,NA,14,TRBV28,TRBJ1-6,TGTGCCAGCAGTACGCGGGACTGGGATACACCCCTCCACTTT,CASSTRDWDTPLHF
NA,TRBD1,16,TRBV5-1,TRBJ2-7,TGCGCCAGCAGCATAGAACCGCAGGGGGCGGACAACGAGCAGTACTTC,CASSIEPQGADNEQYF
NA,NA,14,TRBV5-1,TRBJ1-4,TGCGCCAGCAGCTTGAGGCAGGGTGGTGAAAAACTGTTTTTT,CASSLRQGGEKLFF
NA,TRBD1,15,TRBV9,TRBJ2-5,TGTGCCAGCAGTTCTAGGACAGGGAGGTTGGAGACCCAGTACTTC,CASSSRTGRLETQYF
NA,NA,13,TRBV11-2,TRBJ1-1,TGTGCCAGCAGCTTAGATTCGTACACTGAAGCTTTCTTT,CASSLDSYTEAFF
NA,TRBD2,14,TRBV10-3,TRBJ2-3,TGTGCCATACGGACTAGCGGTAGCACAGATACGCAGTATTTT,CAIRTSGSTDTQYF
NA,NA,14,TRBV27,TRBJ1-2,TGTGCCAGCAGTTTATACCCAGGGTATAATGGCTACACCTTC,CASSLYPGYNGYTF
NA,TRBD1,15,TRBV6-1,TRBJ1-5,TGTGCCAGCAGGACAGGGCCGTATAGCAATCAGCCCCAGCATTTT,CASRTGPYSNQPQHF